This note documents a single TCR beta chain sequence. The antigen is unknown. The source of the sample is a study of shared clonotypes between healthy human individuals. Study-level results: In this cohort, only blood was sampled, and tissue repertoires likely differ. Shared clonotypes across all four donors exceeded non-shared ones in generation probability.

Trimming cost V 3 bases and J 2 bases; bases outside gene matches: 5. This CDR3 is 14 amino acids long. The germline CDR1 and CDR2 sequences are SGDLS and YYNGEE. The repertoire was sequenced with immunoSEQ multiplex PCR; TCRdb's copy has only in-frame clones and lacks some. The table records some 2,500,000 clones, 85% to 95% of them present only once. Material for sequencing was naive CD4+ T cells from PBMCs. Documented subset: CD45RA+ positively selected. The source is a man younger than 35 in good health. Some clones in this sample may be carry-over from other donors' samples. The V call is TRBV9, the J call TRBJ2-7; 7 nucleotides agree with TRBD1. CDR3 in DNA: TGTGCCAGCAGCGCCCGACAGGGCCCCTACGAGCAGTACTTC. Amino acids: CASSARQGPYEQYF.